This T cell receptor beta chain was sequenced in a study of T-cell memory formation after mild COVID-19. The CDR3 covers 12 residues. V lost 5 bases, J lost 2 bases, and 3 bases lay in between. Turning to this clonotype: Antigen specificity is unknown.

Each CDR3 protein is one row after TCRdb ran MiXCR on the 5' RACE reads. The table has 150,000 to 200,000 distinct CDR3 sequences, approximately 10% seen once. Study-wide results and limits: Of the contracting clones, CD4+ ones lay mainly in CM and EM, and CD8+ ones in EMRA. Day 15 to 85 contracting clones showed balanced CD4/CD8; later expanders leaned CD4+. Second-wave clones peaking on day 37 lacked confirmed SARS-CoV-2 specificity. The appearance of some responding clones in pre-infection memory suggested that cross-reactive memory joined.

The source of this sequence is a man aged 18 to 29 who had mild COVID-19 (a few samples of this study predate the infection). Cell type and time point are not known. The sample comprised PBMCs or a T cell subset sorted from them (not recorded which). The chain joins TRBV12-3 or TRBV12-4 to TRBJ2-2; no reliable D call. CDR3 nucleotide sequence: TGTGCCAGCAGTGCAAACACCGGGGAGCTGTTTTTT. Protein: CASSANTGELFF.